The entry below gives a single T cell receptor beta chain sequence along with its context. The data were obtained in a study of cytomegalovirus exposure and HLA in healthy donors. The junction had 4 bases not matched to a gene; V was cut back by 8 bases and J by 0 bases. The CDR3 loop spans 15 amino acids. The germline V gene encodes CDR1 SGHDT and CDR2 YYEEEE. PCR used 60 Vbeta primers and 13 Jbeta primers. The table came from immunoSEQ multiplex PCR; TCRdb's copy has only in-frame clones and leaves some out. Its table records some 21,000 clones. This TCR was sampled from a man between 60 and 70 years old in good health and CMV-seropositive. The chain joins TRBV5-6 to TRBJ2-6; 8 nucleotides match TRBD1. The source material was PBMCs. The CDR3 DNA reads TGTGCCAGTCAGGGGGCGGGCTCTGGGGCCAACGTCCTGACTTTC. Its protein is CASQGAGSGANVLTF.